One and the same sample provided the 6 T cell receptor beta chains below, sequenced in a study of vaccination effects on CD4 cells after COVID-19. Produced via immunoSEQ multiplex PCR; TCRdb's table is partial and in-frame only. In the table there are 50,000 to 65,000 clones, around three quarters of which are singletons. Antigens of these TCRs are unknown. Sequencing followed a ViraFEST assay step that expanded antigen-specific CD4+ T cells with viral peptide pools. Researchers isolated CD4+ T cells once around 11 days of culture had elapsed. Each participant was given two doses of one vaccine (BNT162b2 or mRNA-1273). The sample consisted of CD4+ T cells from PBMCs cultured with HCoV-229E spike peptides, taken after COVID-19 vaccination. Every receptor here comes from a human donor who received a COVID-19 vaccine.

This clone was recorded a few times. The chain uses TRBV24-1 and TRBJ2-2; 8 bases fit TRBD1. V was pared by 4 bases and J by 1 base, with 4 bases of the junction left unmatched. Germline V gene sequence: CDR1 KGHDR, CDR2 SFDVKD. The CDR3 extends over 16 amino acids. The CDR3 DNA reads as TGTGCCACCAGTGACCCCGGGACAGGGAACACCGGGGAGCTGTTTTTT. Amino acids: CATSDPGTGNTGELFF.

This sequence joins TRBV5-1 and TRBJ2-3; D is perhaps TRBD2 (5 bases). The germline V and J ends were trimmed by 0 bases and 6 bases, with 8 bases remaining between them. The CDR3 sequence is 13 residues long. Germline-derived CDR1 and CDR2 are SGHRS and YFSETQ. CDR3 sequence: CASSLELGDTQYF. In DNA, the CDR3 is TGCGCCAGCAGCTTGGAACTAGGGGATACGCAGTATTTT.

This clone was counted once. The chain has TRBV9 and TRBJ1-3; D is possibly TRBD1 (6 bases). There are 15 residues in the CDR3. Trimming removed 3 bases at V and 2 bases at J, with 12 bases between. The germline V gene has CDR1 SGDLS and CDR2 YYNGEE. For the CDR3, the DNA is TGTGCCAGCAGCGCAACAGGGTTAGCTGGAAACACCATATATTTT. This encodes CASSATGLAGNTIYF.

This clone was observed a single time. V and J are TRBV2 and TRBJ2-7; no firm D call. This CDR3 spans 14 amino acids. In germline, CDR1 is SNHLY, CDR2 FYNNEI. Between the trimmed V and J ends, which lost 4 bases and 1 base, there was a span of 11 bases. The CDR3 is CASSGTTLSYEQYV. Written as DNA, the CDR3 is TGTGCCAGCAGTGGGACGACACTGTCCTACGAGCAGTACGTC.

The J gene is TRBJ2-2, the V gene TRBV7-2, with no clear D. The CDR3 is made up of 11 amino acids. V lost 2 bases and J lost 8, with 3 bases in between. Germline CDR1 and CDR2: SGHTA and FQGNSA. CDR3 coding DNA: TGTGCCAGCAGCTTAAGAGGGGAGCTGTTTTTT. It is translated as CASSLRGELFF.

This chain joins TRBV4-1 and TRBJ1-1; the D is unclear. The V and J ends lost 0 bases and 1 base respectively, with 12 bases between them. This CDR3 contains 16 residues. Germline lookup yields CDR1 MGHRA and CDR2 YSYEKL. CDR3 nucleotide sequence: TGCGCCAGCAGCCAAGATCTAGGAACCGGGAACACTGAAGCTTTCTTT. Its translation: CASSQDLGTGNTEAFF.